The rows below give T cell receptor beta chains drawn from one sample of a study of neurological immune-mediated disorders. Each CDR3 protein is one row after TCRdb ran MiXCR on the 5' RACE reads. The repertoire includes fewer than 20,000 distinct CDR3 sequences, roughly 14% of them detected once, and 12% to 15% sits in the top ten. The sample comprised PBMCs. Receptors originate from a man between 60 and 75 years old with HTLV-1-associated myelopathy (HAM/TSP). Each CDR3 is given with its conserved first and last residue. The D gene is left open where the match is weak. Size tells how often a clone was seen (once, few, many) or the class of an expanded clone, and some rows leave it out.

- | TRBJ2-1 | - | TRBV3-1 | CASSLTVTEQFF | TGTGCCAGCAGCCTGACAGTTACTGAGCAGTTCTTC
many | TRBJ2-3 | TRBD2 | TRBV20-1 | CSASGIGDTQYF | TGCAGTGCGAGCGGGATTGGGGATACGCAGTATTTT
many | TRBJ2-1 | TRBD1 | TRBV10-3 | CAISERGQGGYNEQFF | TGTGCCATCAGTGAACGAGGACAGGGGGGCTACAATGAGCAGTTCTTC
many | TRBJ1-2 | - | TRBV5-1 | CASSLEAAGYTF | TGCGCCAGCAGCTTGGAGGCAGCTGGCTACACCTTC
many | TRBJ2-2 | TRBD1 | TRBV11-3 | CASSFRGYTGELFF | TGTGCCAGCAGCTTCAGGGGGTATACCGGGGAGCTGTTTTTT
- | TRBJ2-7 | - | TRBV3-1 | CANSQDLNGVGEQYF | TGTGCCAACAGCCAAGATCTTAACGGGGTGGGCGAGCAGTACTTC
- | TRBJ1-4 | - | TRBV7-2 | CASKQGARVELFF | TGTGCCAGCAAACAGGGAGCACGGGTAGAACTGTTTTTT
many | TRBJ2-3 | - | TRBV7-9 | CASSEGQTTDTQYF | TGTGCCAGCAGCGAAGGACAGACCACAGATACGCAGTATTTT
many | TRBJ1-3 | TRBD1 | TRBV9 | CASSVAGQGDTIYF | TGTGCCAGCAGCGTAGCGGGACAGGGGGACACCATATATTTT
- | TRBJ2-1 | - | TRBV6-1 | CASSVGDYNEQFF | TGTGCCAGCAGTGTAGGCGACTACAATGAGCAGTTCTTC
- | TRBJ2-5 | TRBD2 | TRBV29-1 | CSVRTSGGETQYF | TGCAGCGTCCGGACTAGCGGGGGTGAGACCCAGTACTTC
many | TRBJ2-3 | TRBD2 | TRBV20-1 | CSARSFPSGGPPVWYF | TGCAGTGCTAGATCTTTCCCTAGCGGGGGCCCCCCAGTCTGGTATTTT
- | TRBJ2-7 | TRBD1 | TRBV7-8 | CASSTGQGRNEQYF | TGTGCCAGCAGCACGGGACAGGGGAGGAACGAGCAGTACTTC